Presented here are 30 T cell receptor beta chains from one specimen sequenced in a study of blood T cell repertoires in COVID-19. The data were produced by immunoSEQ multiplex PCR, yet TCRdb's version contains in-frame clones alone and is incomplete. This table holds about 150,000 clones, about nine tenths found once. The sequenced sample consisted of peripheral blood. The receptors here all came from a woman between 70 and 85 years old with acute or convalescent COVID-19.

Concerning this clone: It is unclear where the CDR3 begins or ends on the DNA, so no DNA is shown, and the CDR3 is as TCRdb lists it. The chain joins TRBV7-9 to TRBJ2-3; whether TRBD2, the table's D call, matches the DNA was not checked. The length of the CDR3 is 15 amino acids, counting both ends. From germline, CDR1 is SEHNR and CDR2 FQNEAQ (reference sequence). The CDR3 protein is CASSSSGVGTDTQYF.

The chain links TRBV9 to TRBJ1-3; tentative D call: TRBD1 (5 bases). This CDR3 contains 14 residues. CDR1 and CDR2 from the germline V gene are SGDLS and YYNGEE. The germline V and J ends were trimmed by 0 bases and 8 bases, with 12 bases remaining between them. Written as DNA, the CDR3 is TGTGCCAGCAGCGTAGAGGTGGGGGGATACACCATATATTTT. Its protein product is CASSVEVGGYTIYF.

The V call is TRBV6-5, the J call TRBJ2-7, with D possibly being TRBD1 (6 bases). In germline, CDR1 is MNHEY, CDR2 SVGAGI. The CDR3 contains 13 residues. Trimming pared 7 bases from V and 0 bases from J, leaving 10 bases between. The DNA of the CDR3 is TGTGCCAGCATGGGGGCATCCTCCTACGAGCAGTACTTC. Translating gives CASMGASSYEQYF.

This chain uses TRBV30 with TRBJ2-3, with D possibly matching TRBD2 (6 bases). Germline V CDR1 and CDR2: GTSNPN, SVGIG (reference sequence). Trimming pared 2 bases from V and 0 bases from J, leaving 12 bases between. This CDR3 spans 15 amino acids. The CDR3 sequence is CAWSWTTVSTDTQYF. In DNA form, the CDR3 reads TGTGCCTGGAGTTGGACTACCGTTAGCACAGATACGCAGTATTTT.

The V and J genes are TRBV5-8 and TRBJ1-3; D is unclear. The CDR3 runs to 15 residues. Per the germline V gene, CDR1 is SGHTS and CDR2 is YDEGEE. Deletions cut 3 bases from V and 1 base from J, with 11 bases between. The CDR3 loop is CASSYTGGSGNTIYF. The CDR3 nucleotides read TGTGCCAGCAGCTATACGGGTGGGTCTGGAAACACCATATATTTT.

The rearrangement uses TRBV27 and TRBJ1-2; maybe TRBD1 (6 bases). This CDR3 has 14 amino acids. Trimming shortened V by 2 bases and J by 8 bases, and 15 bases separated the two germline ends. CDR1 is MNHEY and CDR2 is SMNVEV in the germline V gene (reference sequence). The chain's CDR3 is CASSLKGGPHGYTF. Here the CDR3 DNA reads TGTGCCAGCAGTTTAAAGGGGGGGCCACACGGCTACACCTTC.

J is TRBJ1-2 and V is TRBV7-9; 11 nucleotides align to TRBD1. In germline, CDR1 is SEHNR, CDR2 FQNEAQ (reference sequence). This CDR3 has 14 residues. V was clipped by 6 bases and J by 6 bases; unmatched bases: 6. CDR3 bases: TGTGCCAGCAGAGGGGGGACAGGGGGTCATGGCTACACCTTC. Its translation is CASRGGTGGHGYTF.

The chain carries TRBV3-1 (or the pseudogene TRBV3-2) and TRBJ2-7; 8 positions agree with TRBD2. Germline CDR1 is LGHDT and CDR2 is YNNKEL (reference sequence). The trim removed 3 bases at V and 2 bases at J, leaving 3 bases unmatched. This CDR3 is 14 amino acids long. For the CDR3, the DNA is TGTGCCAGCAGCCAGGCGGGGGGCACCTACGAGCAGTACTTC. It translates to CASSQAGGTYEQYF.

This chain uses TRBV4-2 with TRBJ1-3; TRBD1 is a possible D gene (5 bases). The CDR3 contains 15 residues. CDR1 is LGHNA and CDR2 is YNFKEQ in the germline V gene. V was shortened by 0 bases and J by 2 bases, with 8 bases between the two germline ends. The CDR3 DNA reads as TGTGCCAGCAGCCAAGATAAAGGGGCTGGAAACACCATATATTTT. This gives the protein CASSQDKGAGNTIYF.

The rearrangement uses TRBV7-8 and TRBJ1-6; D not certain. Germline CDR1 and CDR2: SGHVS and FQNEAQ. Trimming took off 2 bases at V and 6 bases at J, with 14 bases between the two ends. The CDR3 is 16 residues long. CDR3 sequence (DNA): TGTGCCAGCAGCTTAAGTCTCTGGGCGACTAATTCACCCCTCCACTTT. Protein sequence: CASSLSLWATNSPLHF. Full variable domain (rest looked up from reference TRBV7-8 and TRBJ1-6): GAGVSQSPRYKVAKRGQDVALRCDPISGHVSLFWYQQALGQGPEFLTYFQNEAQLDKSGLPSDRFFAERPEGSVSTLKIQRTQQEDSAVYLCASSLSLWATNSPLHFGNGTRLTVT.

The V gene is TRBV28, the J gene TRBJ1-3, with 8 nucleotides matching TRBD1. The germline CDR1 and CDR2 sequences are MDHEN and SYDVKM. Trimming removed 3 bases from V and 7 bases from J; junction bases left unmatched: 5. The CDR3 has 14 amino acids. The CDR3 sequence: CASSFDRGRNTIYF. The CDR3 coding sequence is TGTGCCAGCAGTTTCGACAGGGGAAGGAACACCATATATTTT.

The V call is TRBV12-3 or TRBV12-4, the J call TRBJ2-7, with D perhaps TRBD1 (5 bases). This CDR3 region has 12 residues. V was trimmed by 6 bases and J by 5 bases, leaving 11 bases between them. The CDR3 DNA reads as TGTGCCAGCAGCCCAGGGATCCACGAGCAGTACTTC. As protein: CASSPGIHEQYF.

This clone was recorded only once. The chain recombines TRBV28 with TRBJ2-2, with 7 bases identical to TRBD2. V was pared by 7 bases and J by 0 bases, with 5 bases of the junction left unmatched. The germline V gene encodes CDR1 MDHEN and CDR2 SYDVKM. The CDR3 extends over 15 amino acids. CDR3 amino acids: CASTTAGANTGELFF. Here the CDR3 DNA reads TGTGCCAGCACCACCGCGGGGGCGAACACCGGGGAGCTGTTTTTT.

CDR3 in amino acids: CASSIVGRGRRDEQFF. The CDR3, as DNA: TGTGCCAGTAGTATAGTCGGCAGGGGGCGCAGGGATGAGCAGTTCTTC. The chain joins TRBV19 to TRBJ2-1, with 8 positions matching TRBD1. CDR3 length: 16 residues. After removal of 1 base from V and 8 bases from J, the junction contained 10 bases not matched to a gene. Germline CDR1 reads LNHDA; CDR2 reads SQIVND (reference sequence).

V is TRBV5-1 and J is TRBJ2-4, with 7 bases that match TRBD1. The CDR3 consists of 15 residues. The V segment lost 0 bases and the J segment 8 bases; nucleotides outside the gene matches: 8. Germline loops: CDR1 SGHRS, CDR2 YFSETQ. The CDR3 nucleotides are TGCGCCAGCAGCTTGGTTGAGGGGGCGCCCGACATTCAGTACTTC. Translation: CASSLVEGAPDIQYF.

This chain uses TRBV7-9 with TRBJ2-5; 8 positions match TRBD2. Losses at the gene ends were 1 base for V and 0 bases for J; bases not matched to a gene: 1. This CDR3 spans 15 amino acids. Germline CDR1 and CDR2: SEHNR and FQNEAQ (reference sequence). In nucleotides, the CDR3 is TGTGCCAGCAGCTTAGGCGGGGGGAACCAAGAGACCCAGTACTTC. This translates into CASSLGGGNQETQYF. Together with reference TRBV7-9 and TRBJ2-5, the CDR3 gives the full variable domain: DTGVSQNPRHKITKRGQNVTFRCDPISEHNRLYWYRQTLGQGPEFLTYFQNEAQLEKSRLLSDRFSAERPKGSFSTLEIQRTEQGDSAMYLCASSLGGGNQETQYFGPGTRLLVL.

The chain links TRBV6-5 to TRBJ1-2; weak D call: TRBD1 (6 bases). The CDR3 extends over 14 amino acids. Deletions cut 6 bases from V and 10 bases from J, with 21 bases between. CDR1 and CDR2 (germline): MNHEY, SVGAGI. DNA for the CDR3: TGTGCCAGCAGGCGGGGGACACCTTCCTTTGACTACACCTTC. It specifies CASRRGTPSFDYTF.

The chain links TRBV7-9 to TRBJ2-5; no reliable D call. The germline CDR1 and CDR2 sequences are SEHNR and FQNEAQ (reference sequence). The CDR3 contains 12 residues. Deletions cut 3 bases from V and 5 bases from J, with 7 bases between. The CDR3 sequence is CASSFPGETQYF. Written as DNA, the CDR3 is TGTGCCAGCAGCTTTCCCGGGGAGACCCAGTACTTC.

The chain links TRBV11-2 to TRBJ2-7; 7 bases align to TRBD1. CDR3 length: 17 amino acids. Germline CDR1 reads SGHAT; CDR2 reads FQNNGV. V was clipped by 2 bases and J by 2 bases; unmatched bases: 12. Here the CDR3 reads CASSLNSIGQVAYEQYF. The CDR3 DNA is TGTGCCAGCAGCTTAAATAGTATTGGACAGGTTGCCTACGAGCAGTACTTC.

The chain has TRBV30 and TRBJ1-3; D uncertain. Germline V gene sequence: CDR1 GTSNPN, CDR2 SVGIG (reference sequence). V was pared by 0 bases and J by 4 bases, with 10 bases between. CDR3 length equals 14 residues. As DNA, the CDR3 is TGTGCCTGGAGTGTAGCCCAATCCGGAAACACCATATATTTT. Protein sequence: CAWSVAQSGNTIYF.

This chain uses TRBV29-1 with TRBJ2-5; D is uncertain. The germline V gene has CDR1 SQVTM and CDR2 ANQGSEA. V dropped 4 bases and J dropped 5 bases, with 11 bases sitting between them. CDR3 length: 12 amino acids. The CDR3 nucleotides read TGCAGCGTTGGGTCTCAGCGTGAGACCCAGTACTTC. Residues: CSVGSQRETQYF.

This clone was counted once. The gene calls are TRBV19 and TRBJ2-2, with D perhaps matching TRBD1 (5 bases). This CDR3 region has 14 residues. Trimming stripped 3 bases from V and 6 bases from J, with 11 bases between. The germline CDR1 and CDR2 sequences are LNHDA and SQIVND (reference sequence). The CDR3 DNA follows: TGTGCCAGTAGTATTCAGGGTAGGGCCGGGGAGCTGTTTTTT. Encoded protein: CASSIQGRAGELFF.

This chain links TRBV6-5 with TRBJ1-5, with D possibly TRBD1 on 6 matching bases. The germline V gene has CDR1 MNHEY and CDR2 SVGAGI. Trimming shortened V by 8 bases and J by 3 bases, and 14 bases separated the two germline ends. This CDR3 is 14 amino acids long. CDR3 loop: CASWSQGYNQPQHF. The CDR3 region has the DNA TGTGCCAGCTGGAGTCAGGGGTACAATCAGCCCCAGCATTTT.

This chain connects TRBV28 to TRBJ2-7, with D possibly being TRBD1 (5 bases). In germline, CDR1 is MDHEN, CDR2 SYDVKM. V was pared by 4 bases and J by 0 bases, with 13 bases between. The CDR3 contains 15 residues. The CDR3: CASSSQGPSSYEQYV. In DNA form, the CDR3 reads TGTGCCAGCAGTTCCCAGGGCCCCAGCTCCTACGAGCAGTACGTC.

This chain joins TRBV19 and TRBJ1-2, with D tentatively TRBD1 (6 bases). CDR1 LNHDA and CDR2 SQIVND come from the germline V gene (reference sequence). The CDR3 has 16 amino acids. V gave up 2 bases and J gave up 1 base, with 14 bases separating them. CDR3 nucleotides: TGTGCCAGTAGTATAATTCAGGGGCGAAATAACTATGGCTACACCTTC. It is translated as CASSIIQGRNNYGYTF.

This chain uses TRBV5-6 with TRBJ2-1, with TRBD1 as a possible D gene (6 bases). CDR1 is SGHDT and CDR2 is YYEEEE in the germline V gene. The length of the CDR3 is 12 residues. Trimming pared 2 bases from V and 9 bases from J, leaving 9 bases between. CDR3 protein: CASSLGGVEQFF. The CDR3 DNA follows: TGTGCCAGCAGCTTAGGGGGAGTTGAGCAGTTCTTC.

This rearrangement joins TRBV19 to TRBJ1-2; D gene uncertain. The CDR3 loop spans 14 amino acids. Deletions cut 7 bases from V and 2 bases from J, with 14 bases between. The V gene's germline CDR1 is LNHDA and CDR2 SQIVND (reference sequence). The CDR3, as DNA: TGTGCCAGTAAGAGCGGAGATCTAAACTATGGCTACACCTTC. The encoded protein is CASKSGDLNYGYTF.

This chain links TRBV7-8 with TRBJ2-3; weak D call: TRBD1 (5 bases). Germline values: CDR1 SGHVS, CDR2 FQNEAQ. Trimming pared 5 bases from V and 2 bases from J, leaving 17 bases between. The CDR3 loop spans 16 amino acids. The CDR3 DNA is TGTGCCAGCAGCCCTAGGACAAACGCCCTCACAGATACGCAGTATTTT. Its protein product is CASSPRTNALTDTQYF.

J is TRBJ2-7 and V is TRBV30, with a tentative D call TRBD1 (6 bases). Germline V gene sequence: CDR1 GTSNPN, CDR2 SVGIG (reference sequence). This CDR3 contains 13 residues. The V end was cut by 3 bases, the J end by 3 bases, with 12 bases between. The CDR3 DNA reads as TGTGCCTGGAGAGACACAGGGAACTACGAGCAGTACTTC. It specifies CAWRDTGNYEQYF. The full variable domain, its missing parts supplied by reference TRBV30 and TRBJ2-7, is SQTIHQWPATLVQPVGSPLSLECTVEGTSNPNLYWYRQAAGRGLQLLFYSVGIGQISSEVPQNLSASRPQDRQFILSSKKLLLSDSGFYLCAWRDTGNYEQYFGPGTRLTVT.

This chain joins TRBV29-1 and TRBJ2-7; TRBD1 agrees at 10 bases. Germline CDR1 SQVTM, CDR2 ANQGSEA. V shed 2 bases, J shed 2 bases, and the junction held 12 bases outside the gene matches. The CDR3 is made up of 17 amino acids. CDR3 sequence (DNA): TGCAGCGTTGAAAATGGGCCCGACAGGGGGCCAACCTACGAGCAGTACGTC. It codes for CSVENGPDRGPTYEQYV.